The 23 T cell receptor beta chains presented below share a single source sample, sequenced in a study of metastatic and nonmetastatic thyroid tumors. TCRdb re-processed the PCR reads through MiXCR. The table records tens of thousands of clones, 9.5% to 15% of them present only once. Thyroid surgery had not been preceded by any treatment in any patient. Sequencing input: blood. All receptors derive from a female donor with papillary thyroid cancer or a benign thyroid nodule (not recorded which). Some clones in this sample may be carry-over from other donors' samples.

This clone was seen ten or more times. CDR3 nucleotides: TGTGCCAGCAGTTCGATCCCTAGAGATGAGCAGTTCTTC. Protein product: CASSSIPRDEQFF. The chain joins TRBV28 to TRBJ2-1; D is undetermined. V lost 4 bases, J lost 8 bases, and 12 bases lay in between. CDR1 and CDR2 from the germline V gene are MDHEN and SYDVKM. The CDR3 totals 13 residues.

Note on this clone: A much larger clone differs from this one at a single base, so this may be a read error. J is TRBJ2-1 and V is TRBV19; D is uncertain. Germline CDR1 LNHDA, CDR2 SQIVND (reference sequence). V lost 4 bases, J lost 1 base, and 11 bases lay in between. The CDR3 extends over 15 amino acids. DNA of the CDR3: TGTGCCAGTAGTAGATCAGCGTATTCCTACAATGAGCAGTTCTTC. This codes for CASSRSAYSYNEQFF.

On this clone: A clone one base away is much larger, so this may be a read error. The rearrangement joins TRBV5-1 to TRBJ2-3; D is possibly TRBD2 (6 bases). V was shortened by 5 bases and J by 6 bases, with 13 bases between the two germline ends. In germline, CDR1 is SGHRS, CDR2 YFSETQ. There are 13 residues in the CDR3. This CDR3 is CASSVSGVDTQYF. Here the CDR3 DNA reads TGCGCCAGCAGTGTATCGGGAGTGGATACGCAGTATTTT. The whole variable domain, remainder taken from reference TRBV5-1 and TRBJ2-3, is KAGVTQTPRYLIKTRGQQVTLSCSPISGHRSVSWYQQTPGQGLQFLFEYFSETQRNKGNFPGRFSGRQFSNSRSEMNVSTLELGDSALYLCASSVSGVDTQYFGPGTRLTVL.

In this sample, this clone turned up many times. The sample carries other DNA sequences with the same CDR3. The chain joins TRBV12-3 or TRBV12-4 to TRBJ2-2; maybe TRBD2 (7 bases). CDR3 size: 13 residues. Trimming removed 5 bases at V and 6 bases at J, with 10 bases between. The CDR3 DNA reads as TGTGCCAGCAGTCGGGGGGCACCCGGGGAGCTGTTTTTT. Amino acids: CASSRGAPGELFF.

This clone was seen many times. The chain is built from TRBV18 and TRBJ2-3; possible D gene TRBD2, 5 bases. CDR1 and CDR2 (germline): KGHSH, LQKENI. V shed 2 bases and J shed 4 bases, with 10 bases lying between them. The CDR3 is 14 amino acids. CDR3 amino acids: CASSPSGRADTQYF. As DNA, the CDR3 is TGTGCCAGCTCACCAAGCGGTAGGGCAGATACGCAGTATTTT.

This clone was observed many times. The chain carries TRBV7-9 and TRBJ2-7; a possible D gene is TRBD2 (5 bases). With 5 bases removed from V and 0 bases from J, the gap between germline ends came to 11 bases. Germline CDR1 and CDR2: SEHNR and FQNEAQ (reference sequence). This CDR3 spans 14 amino acids. DNA of the CDR3: TGTGCCAGCAGCCGAGATAGCGCCTCCTACGAGCAGTACTTC. The encoded protein is CASSRDSASYEQYF. Together with reference TRBV7-9 and TRBJ2-7, the CDR3 gives the full variable domain: DTGVSQNPRHKITKRGQNVTFRCDPISEHNRLYWYRQTLGQGPEFLTYFQNEAQLEKSRLLSDRFSAERPKGSFSTLEIQRTEQGDSAMYLCASSRDSASYEQYFGPGTRLTVT.

The table lists this clone with a few counts. A read error may explain this, as a much larger clone is one base away. This chain links TRBV15 with TRBJ2-1, with unresolved D. Germline CDR1 LNHNV, CDR2 YYDKDF (reference sequence). The CDR3 consists of 13 residues. The V and J ends lost 5 bases and 4 bases respectively, with 9 bases between them. As DNA, the CDR3 is TGTGCCACCAGCCCGACGGATTACAATGAGCAGTTCTTC. Translation gives CATSPTDYNEQFF.

On this clone itself: An end of the junction does not agree with germline; a read error may underlie this. The CDR3 is CASSRSLNTGGLFF. CDR3 nucleotide sequence: TGTGCCAGTTCCAGGTCCTTGAACACCGGGGGGCTGTTTTTT. The chain couples TRBV9 to TRBJ2-2; a weak D match, TRBD2 (6 bases). Germline lookup yields CDR1 SGDLS and CDR2 YYNGEE. CDR3 length: 14 residues.

This chain joins TRBV18 and TRBJ1-3; D is ambiguous. The CDR3 consists of 15 residues. CDR1 and CDR2 (germline): KGHSH, LQKENI. The V end was cut by 2 bases, the J end by 1 base, with 9 bases between. CDR3 nucleotide sequence: TGTGCCAGCTCACCATTCTTACAGTCTGGAAACACCATATATTTT. This sequence encodes CASSPFLQSGNTIYF.

This chain links TRBV5-4 with TRBJ2-3; D ambiguous. CDR3 length: 13 residues. The V end lost 4 bases, the J end lost 3 bases, and 9 bases lay between the germline ends. Germline V lookup: CDR1 SGHNT, CDR2 YYREEE (reference sequence). The CDR3 sequence is CASSLLATDTQYF. CDR3 nucleotides: TGTGCCAGCAGCCTCTTAGCTACAGATACGCAGTATTTT.

This clone came up many times. V is TRBV7-2 and J is TRBJ1-3; 11 bases are a match to TRBD1. CDR1 is SGHTA, CDR2 FQGNSA, per germline. This CDR3 is built from 17 residues. V trimming: 5 bases; J trimming: 0 bases; junction bases outside the gene matches: 6. The DNA of the CDR3 is TGTGCCAGCAGCCCGGGACAGGGGGTTCACTCTGGAAACACCATATATTTT. Its translation is CASSPGQGVHSGNTIYF.

This clone was recorded many times. This sequence joins TRBV27 and TRBJ2-3, with TRBD2 identical over 7 bases. After removal of 5 bases from V and 2 bases from J, the junction contained 7 bases not matched to a gene. This CDR3 has 15 amino acids. The germline CDR1 and CDR2 sequences are MNHEY and SMNVEV (reference sequence). The CDR3 DNA reads TGTGCCAGCAGTCCCTCCGGGACTAACACAGATACGCAGTATTTT. It yields the protein CASSPSGTNTDTQYF.

This clone was seen at least ten times. The rearrangement links TRBV28 to TRBJ2-2; 7 nucleotides agree with TRBD1. This CDR3 is 13 amino acids long. Germline CDR1 and CDR2: MDHEN and SYDVKM. CDR3: CVSARGQGGELFF. The DNA of the CDR3 is TGTGTCTCCGCAAGGGGGCAGGGCGGGGAGCTGTTTTTT.

This clone was counted ten times or more. The rearrangement uses TRBV4-1 and TRBJ2-1, with 7 bases matching TRBD1. Germline assignment: CDR1 MGHRA and CDR2 YSYEKL. With 2 bases clipped from V and 5 bases from J, the junction kept 6 bases outside the gene matches. The length of the CDR3 is 15 residues. CDR3 loop: CASSQTGVGNNEQFF. The CDR3 nucleotides read TGCGCCAGCAGCCAAACAGGGGTGGGAAACAATGAGCAGTTCTTC.

This clone was picked up a small number of times. Since a much larger clone is just one base distant, this may be a read error. This chain connects TRBV5-6 to TRBJ1-5; D unresolved. The CDR3 is 13 residues long. Trimming pared 0 bases from V and 8 bases from J, leaving 9 bases between. Germline CDR1 is SGHDT and CDR2 is YYEEEE. CDR3 region: CASSLGHLKPQHF. The CDR3 DNA follows: TGTGCCAGCAGCTTGGGGCACCTTAAGCCCCAGCATTTT.

This clone was recorded many times. The V and J genes are TRBV6-1 and TRBJ1-2; D possibly corresponds to TRBD1 (6 bases). CDR1 and CDR2 (germline): MNHNS, SASEGT. Trimming stripped 3 bases from V and 8 bases from J, with 13 bases between. The CDR3 extends over 13 amino acids. DNA of the CDR3: TGTGCCAGCAGTGAGCTGACAGGAGGCGGCTACACCTTC. Translated, it gives CASSELTGGGYTF.

This clone was detected many times. The chain links TRBV19 to TRBJ2-6, with D tentatively TRBD2 (5 bases). CDR1 is LNHDA, CDR2 SQIVND, per germline (reference sequence). Trimming shortened V by 8 bases and J by 1 base, and 9 bases separated the two germline ends. This CDR3 is 14 amino acids long. As DNA, the CDR3 is TGTGCCAGTTTCGGGGATTCTGGGGCCAACGTCCTGACTTTC. It yields the protein CASFGDSGANVLTF.

This clone was counted a few times. This clone may be a read error of a much larger clone one base away. Other DNA sequences in the same sample also yield this CDR3. The gene calls are TRBV5-1 and TRBJ1-1, with D maybe TRBD1 (5 bases). The V end lost 4 bases, the J end lost 1 base, and 11 bases lay between the germline ends. The CDR3 has 14 residues. Per the germline V gene, CDR1 is SGHRS and CDR2 is YFSETQ. CDR3 sequence reads: CASSPGQENTEAFF. The CDR3 coding sequence is TGCGCCAGCAGCCCAGGACAAGAGAACACTGAAGCTTTCTTT.

This clone was observed at least ten times. V and J are TRBV7-3 and TRBJ2-1, with D possibly being TRBD1 (5 bases). Germline V gives CDR1 SGHTA, CDR2 FQGTGA. Trimming stripped 1 base from V and 1 base from J, with 17 bases between. There are 18 residues in the CDR3. The CDR3 sequence: CASSLMVFVAGSYNEQFF. The CDR3 coding sequence is TGTGCCAGCAGCTTAATGGTTTTTGTGGCAGGGTCCTACAATGAGCAGTTCTTC. The entire variable domain, with the rest obtained from reference TRBV7-3 and TRBJ2-1, is as follows: GAGVSQTPSNKVTEKGKYVELRCDPISGHTALYWYRQSLGQGPEFLIYFQGTGAADDSGLPNDRFFAVRPEGSVSTLKIQRTERGDSAVYLCASSLMVFVAGSYNEQFFGPGTRLTVL.

This clone was counted at least ten times. V gene TRBV7-9 combines with J gene TRBJ1-4; TRBD1 might be the D (6 bases). Per the germline V gene, CDR1 is SEHNR and CDR2 is FQNEAQ (reference sequence). Trimming pared 5 bases from V and 6 bases from J, leaving 19 bases between. This CDR3 comprises 16 residues. CDR3 bases: TGTGCCAGCAGCCCACCCTGGACAGCGGGAGATGAAAAACTGTTTTTT. Translating gives CASSPPWTAGDEKLFF. The whole variable domain, remainder taken from reference TRBV7-9 and TRBJ1-4, is DTGVSQNPRHKITKRGQNVTFRCDPISEHNRLYWYRQTLGQGPEFLTYFQNEAQLEKSRLLSDRFSAERPKGSFSTLEIQRTEQGDSAMYLCASSPPWTAGDEKLFFGSGTQLSVL.

The sample holds many counts of this clone. The chain couples TRBV6-6 to TRBJ1-3, with a tentative D call TRBD1 (5 bases). Germline V gives CDR1 MNHNY, CDR2 SVGAGI (reference sequence). Trimming cost V 0 bases and J 4 bases, with 16 bases left between them. The CDR3 sequence is 17 residues long. The CDR3 loop reads CASSYSGRDRSGNTIYF. Written as DNA, the CDR3 is TGTGCCAGCAGTTACTCGGGACGAGACCGCTCCGGAAACACCATATATTTT.

Only a few counts were recorded for this clone. A read error is likely, as this CDR3 ends without the conserved phenylalanine or tryptophan. This chain joins TRBV28 and TRBJ2-7; D ambiguous. The CDR3 sequence is 14 residues long. Germline V gene lookup returns CDR1 MDHEN and CDR2 SYDVKM. For the CDR3, the DNA is TGTGCCAGCAGACCACGGCCCCCCAGTTACGGGCAGTACCTC. This encodes CASRPRPPSYGQYL.

About this clone itself: An end of the junction does not agree with germline; a read error may underlie this. The chain uses TRBV4-1 and TRBJ1-2; the D gene is possibly TRBD1 (5 bases). Germline V gene sequence: CDR1 MGHRA, CDR2 YSYEKL. This CDR3 contains 14 residues. The CDR3 DNA sequence: TGTGCCAGCAGCCAAGATCATGGGGACTGGGGCTACACCTTC. This encodes CASSQDHGDWGYTF.